This T cell receptor beta chain was documented in a study of blood T cells in healthy people across ages. Using a J-beta primer mix together with a sample-barcoded 5' primer, a second PCR was run for about 6 to 12 cycles. From the 5' RACE reads, TCRdb called clonotypes with MiXCR, one entry per CDR3 protein. The table includes approximately 800,000 distinct CDR3 sequences, about half detected once. There are 16 residues in the CDR3. V trimming: 5 bases; J trimming: 2 bases; junction bases outside the gene matches: 9. The germline V gene encodes CDR1 SGHTA and CDR2 FQGNSA. Study-wide results and caveats: More naive CD4+ cells and higher diversity were found in long-lived than in aged donors.

This clonotype was counted between two and nine times. As yet, its antigen is unknown. The TCR sequence derives from a man older than 75 in good health. What was sequenced was blood. The V call is TRBV7-2, the J call TRBJ2-3; 8 nucleotides match TRBD2. The CDR3 loop is CASSVGAGADTDTQYF. The CDR3, as DNA: TGTGCCAGCAGCGTGGGAGCGGGAGCAGACACAGATACGCAGTATTTT.